This record concerns one T cell receptor beta chain sequence. Its specificity is unknown. An end of the junction does not agree with germline; a read error may underlie this. Noted treatment: some 20 received Ad26.COV2.S at low or high dose, single or two shots; about 5 received placebo; per-sample allocation not given. Following the first vaccine or placebo injection, samples were taken on day 63. The data originate from a study of Ad26.COV2.S vaccination and SARS-CoV-2 variants. Study details: Of the COV1001 trial arms, the Ad26.COV2.S arm included the donor. Notes on the study in general: Vaccinees and placebo recipients showed similar non-spike TCR breadth.

Germline CDR1 reads LNHDA; CDR2 reads SQIVND (reference sequence). There are 15 residues in the CDR3. Repertoires were generated with immunoSEQ multiplex PCR, while TCRdb's copy carries only in-frame clones and drops some. The repertoire consists of some 370,000 clones, with about 83% occurring once and the leading ten covering roughly 7.4%. This receptor was taken from a person between 18 and 65 years old who received the Ad26.COV2.S COVID-19 vaccine or a placebo. The sequencing here drew on peripheral blood, taken in a trial of Ad26.COV2.S vaccine versus placebo. The J gene is TRBJ2-2, the V gene TRBV19; 9 nucleotides agree with TRBD1. The CDR3 DNA is TGTGCCAGTAGAATAGGACAGGGGTACACCGGGGAGCTGTTTTTT. This sequence encodes CASRIGQGYTGELFF. Supplemented by reference TRBV19 and TRBJ2-2, the full variable domain reads DGGITQSPKYLFRKEGQNVTLSCEQNLNHDAMYWYRQDPGQGLRLIYYSQIVNDFQKGDIAEGYSVSREKKESFPLTVTSAQKNPTAFYLCASRIGQGYTGELFFGEGSRLTVL.